This TCR beta chain is drawn from a study of blood T cell repertoires in COVID-19. Those who participated ranged in age from about 18 to 89 years and resided in around 22 US areas. Authors' analysis steps: The assay estimated nucleated cells by amplifying reference gene primers. This table comes from immunoSEQ multiplex PCR, and its TCRdb copy is limited to in-frame clones, with some not included. That table furnishes V, J and clone size, whereas the DNA furnished D and trimming. The sample holds 150,000 to 200,000 clones, roughly 88% seen once. This TCR was recovered from a woman aged 50 to 60 who had recovered from COVID-19. Source material: PBMCs or T cells enriched from blood (not recorded which).

The DNA of the CDR3 is TGTGCCAGCAGCGTTGGGGGAGGCACTAATGAAAAACTGTTTTTT. It specifies CASSVGGGTNEKLFF. The rearrangement joins TRBV9 to TRBJ1-4, with a possible D match to TRBD1 (5 bases). The CDR3 has 15 residues. The ends were cut back, 2 bases at V and 2 bases at J, with 10 bases in the middle. Germline V lookup: CDR1 SGDLS, CDR2 YYNGEE.